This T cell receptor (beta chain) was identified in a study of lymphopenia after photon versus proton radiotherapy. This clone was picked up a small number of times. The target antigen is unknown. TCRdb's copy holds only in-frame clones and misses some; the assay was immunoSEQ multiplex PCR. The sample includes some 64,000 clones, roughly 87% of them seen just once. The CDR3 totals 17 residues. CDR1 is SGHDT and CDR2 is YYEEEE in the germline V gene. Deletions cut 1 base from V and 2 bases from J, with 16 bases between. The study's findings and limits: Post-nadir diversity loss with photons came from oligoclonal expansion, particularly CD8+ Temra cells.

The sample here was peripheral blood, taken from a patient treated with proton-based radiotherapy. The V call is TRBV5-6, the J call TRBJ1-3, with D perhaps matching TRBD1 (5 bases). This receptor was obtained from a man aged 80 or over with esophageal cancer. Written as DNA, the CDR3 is TGTGCCAGCAGCTTGCCCCACGGGGCAGCTGCTGGAAACACCATATATTTT. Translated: CASSLPHGAAAGNTIYF.